Here is one TCR beta chain with its context. Its matching antigen is unknown. This sample is drawn from a study of T cell repertoires in cytomegalovirus infection. About the study: Well-studied HLA-B-restricted epitopes and recently identified HLA-C-restricted epitopes of CMV were both used in the study. It can be stated that public TCR beta signatures indicated CMV infection as well as a matching HLA type. Points from the study as a whole: Carriage of CMV together with the relevant HLA was identifiable through cumulative public TCR beta family frequency. HLA-C-restricted CMV-specific TCR beta clonotypes were dominant in the ex vivo response.

Deletions cut 7 bases from V and 0 bases from J, with 8 bases between. Germline V gives CDR1 SNHLY, CDR2 FYNNEI. CDR3 length: 13 amino acids. One entry per CDR3 protein, called by TCRdb with MiXCR from the reads. The table records approximately 150,000 distinct CDR3 sequences, about 22% of them present only once. The source was CD8+ T cells from cultured PBMCs, collected from culture after CMV antigen stimulation. The chain combines TRBV2 with TRBJ2-3, with no clear D. This TCR derives from a human donor in good health (CMV status not recorded). Some clones in this sample may be carry-over from other donors' samples. The chain's CDR3 is CASMLPSTDTQYF. DNA of the CDR3: TGTGCCAGCATGCTACCTAGCACAGATACGCAGTATTTT.